Following are 4 T cell receptor beta chains from one sample sequenced in a study of cytomegalovirus exposure and HLA in healthy donors. Primers for the PCR totalled 60 Vbeta and 13 Jbeta. The table came from immunoSEQ multiplex PCR; TCRdb's copy has only in-frame clones and leaves some out. The table records approximately 110,000 clones, about four fifths of them present only once. Input material: PBMCs. The receptor set was obtained from a man between 40 and 49 years old in good health and CMV-seronegative.

The V gene is TRBV9, the J gene TRBJ2-3, with D possibly being TRBD2 (5 bases). Germline loops: CDR1 SGDLS, CDR2 YYNGEE. This CDR3 contains 13 residues. The CDR3, as DNA: TGTGCTAGCGAGGGTGGGAGCACAGATACGCAGTATTTT. It translates to CASEGGSTDTQYF.

The chain uses TRBV4-3 and TRBJ1-2; D uncertain. Germline CDR1 is LGHNA and CDR2 is YSLEER. V was cut by 5 bases and J by 4 bases, with 17 bases left in between. The CDR3 is made up of 15 amino acids. The CDR3 DNA sequence: TGCGCCAGCAGCGGGGTCGGGAATGATCGCTATGGCTACACCTTC. Translation: CASSGVGNDRYGYTF.

The CDR3 loop reads CASSLSAPRDTEAFF. CDR3 bases: TGTGCCAGCAGTTTATCGGCCCCTCGGGACACTGAAGCTTTCTTT. The chain is built from TRBV27 and TRBJ1-1; D remains ambiguous. The CDR3 has 15 residues. Looked up from germline, CDR1 is MNHEY and CDR2 is SMNVEV (reference sequence). Trimming left V 0 bases short and J 3 bases short, with 11 bases between.

The gene calls are TRBV2 and TRBJ1-4; a weak D match, TRBD1 (6 bases). The V end was cut by 8 bases, the J end by 3 bases, with 13 bases between. Germline V gene lookup returns CDR1 SNHLY and CDR2 FYNNEI. CDR3 length: 14 amino acids. CDR3 DNA sequence: TGTGCCAGCCATGGGGGGGCCGCTAATGAAAAACTGTTTTTT. It translates to CASHGGAANEKLFF.